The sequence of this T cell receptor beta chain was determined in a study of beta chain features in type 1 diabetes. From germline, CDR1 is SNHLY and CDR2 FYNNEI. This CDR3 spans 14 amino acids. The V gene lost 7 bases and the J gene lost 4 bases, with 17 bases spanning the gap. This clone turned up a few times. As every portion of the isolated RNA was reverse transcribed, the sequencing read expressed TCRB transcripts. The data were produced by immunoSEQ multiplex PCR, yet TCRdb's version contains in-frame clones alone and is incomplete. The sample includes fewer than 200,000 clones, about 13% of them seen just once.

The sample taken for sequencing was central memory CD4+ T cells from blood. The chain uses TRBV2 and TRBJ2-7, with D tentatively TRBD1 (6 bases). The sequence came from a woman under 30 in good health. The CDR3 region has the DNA TGTGCCAGCACCAGCGATGGGGGCTTATACGAGCAGTACTTC. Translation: CASTSDGGLYEQYF.